This entry concerns a single T cell receptor beta chain. The antigen this receptor binds is unknown. Base qualities are not at hand, and no much larger clone is one base apart. The CDR3 spans 14 residues, from the cysteine through the phenylalanine. The only DNA kept is the CDR3, 42 bases in frame from the first base. Trimming accounts for 5 bases at V and 8 bases at J, while the number of junction bases matched to no gene is 11. Based on the germline V gene, the CDR1 and CDR2 sequences are SGHAT and FQNNGV. These data come from a study of OX40 agonist ivuxolimab in advanced cancers. Concerning the study at large: Ivuxolimab was an agonistic, fully human IgG2 monoclonal antibody directed against OX40 (CD134), a costimulatory receptor. In the dose-escalation cohort, roughly 82% of patients were male, and the mean age was around 60 years with a range of roughly 20 to 85. Of the roughly 52 dose-escalation patients, hepatocellular carcinoma was present in some 19, melanoma in some 15, renal cell carcinoma in 9 and head and neck cancer in 9. Partial responses were achieved by three dose-escalation patients, of whom one had hepatocellular carcinoma and two had cutaneous melanoma. The paper describes the monotherapy dose-escalation part (N of about 50 patients) of the phase I trial of ivuxolimab. The purpose of peripheral TCRbeta sequencing was to test whether ivuxolimab changed TCR sequence diversity and led to clonal T-cell expansion. Intravenous ivuxolimab was administered to patients every 2 weeks at six dose levels: 0.01, 0.1, 0.3, 1.5, 3 and 10 mg/kg. Patients were allowed to have had prior anti-PD-1, anti-PD-L1 or anti-CTLA-4 therapy, and approximately 40% of the dose-escalation patients had previously received checkpoint inhibitors.

Broader findings and caveats from the paper: Low levels of normalized T-cell clonal expansion were also seen in some patients who did not respond. Partial responders in the 0.1-3.0 mg/kg groups had among the lowest normalized peripheral clonal expansion, especially among CD8+ T cells. On average, CD8+ T cells showed more expanded clones than CD4+ T cells after ivuxolimab. At doses of 0.1 to 3.0 mg/kg, clonal expansion of both CD4+ and CD8+ blood T cells was observed from baseline to week 6. Which antigens the clonally expanded peripheral T cells were specific for was not determined.

The trial excluded patients who had a history of autoimmune disease or were on systemic immunosuppression. Peripheral blood for TCR sequencing was collected from all dose cohorts at baseline, on cycle 4 day 1, and on cycle 7 day 1. The samples were drawn from a first-in-human, open-label, multicenter phase I dose-escalation trial of ivuxolimab. Adults with locally advanced or metastatic melanoma, renal cell, hepatocellular, or head and neck squamous cell carcinoma were enrolled in the trial. Before TCR sequencing, CD4+ T cells and CD8+ T cells were sorted from peripheral blood as separate populations. For sequencing of the TCRbeta CDR3 region, genomic DNA was extracted from the sorted cells. The immunoSEQ Assay was used for sequencing of TCRbeta CDR3 regions. TCRdb took this table from immuneACCESS and kept in-frame rearrangements with V and J called. Such tables lack part of the clones; where checked against another copy, unresolved V genes explain under half of the gap, and the rest is unexplained. This sample gives 50,000 or so clones in total; 70% to 90% of them show up just once. The top ten hold about 0.58% of the sample.

The source of this sequence is an adult with an advanced solid tumor such as melanoma, head and neck, liver or kidney cancer. The specimen comprised CD4+ or CD8+ T cells sorted from blood, sampled in a trial of the OX40 agonist ivuxolimab. This chain is built from TRBV11-2 and TRBJ1-2, with 7 bases aligning to TRBD1. The CDR3 in this case is CASSTTGRMGGYTF. The DNA is as follows: TGTGCCAGCAGCACGACAGGGAGGATGGGCGGCTACACCTTC.